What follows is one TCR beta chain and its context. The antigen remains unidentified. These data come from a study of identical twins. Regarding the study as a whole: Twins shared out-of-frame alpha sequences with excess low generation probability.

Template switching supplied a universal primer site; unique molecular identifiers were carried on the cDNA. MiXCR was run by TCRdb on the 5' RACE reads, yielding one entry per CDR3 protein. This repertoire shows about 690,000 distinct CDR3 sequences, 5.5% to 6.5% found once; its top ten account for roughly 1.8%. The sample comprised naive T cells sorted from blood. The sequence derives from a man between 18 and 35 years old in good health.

CDR3 amino acids: CASSTLEREQYF. The CDR3 region has the DNA TGTGCCAGCAGCACCCTAGAGCGGGAGCAGTACTTC. The rearrangement uses TRBV28 and TRBJ2-7; D perhaps matches TRBD2 (5 bases). The CDR3 contains 12 residues. Per the germline V gene, CDR1 is MDHEN and CDR2 is SYDVKM. Trimming took off 6 bases at V and 7 bases at J, with 13 bases between the two ends.